The present TCR beta chain was sequenced within a study of blood T cells in healthy people across ages. Study outcomes and limitations: Researchers judged that diversity estimates from one million T cells fell short of true values. Observed TCR beta diversity per million T cells went down as age went up. This fall followed a roughly linear course with age.

The germline V gene has CDR1 SGHRS and CDR2 YFSETQ. The CDR3 totals 15 residues. Remarks on this clonotype: The antigen is undetermined.

For the second PCR, which ran for roughly 6 to 11 cycles, a sample-barcoded 5' primer and a J-beta primer mix were used. TCRdb ran MiXCR on the 5' RACE reads and lists one entry per CDR3 protein. Of under 1 million distinct CDR3 sequences listed, under 55% are singletons. Sequenced: blood. This TCR derives from a man aged 55 to 69 in good health. The gene calls are TRBV5-1 and TRBJ2-1; TRBD2 matches 10 bases. The J call may be mistaken, given a closer DNA end match to TRBJ2-7. CDR3 DNA: TGCGCCAGCAGCGAGTGGACTAGCGGCTACAATGAGCAGTACTTC. Amino acid sequence: CASSEWTSGYNEQYF.